The 25 T cell receptor beta chains in this list originate from one sample, sequenced in a study of blood T cell repertoires in COVID-19. Generated by immunoSEQ multiplex PCR, the TCRdb table keeps only in-frame clones and is missing some. The table shows under 300,000 clones, with approximately 86% occurring only once. Source material: peripheral blood. The receptor source for this set is a woman aged 55-69 years with active or convalescent COVID-19.

V usage is TRBV7-8 and J usage is TRBJ1-1, with a tentative D call TRBD1 (5 bases). This CDR3 is 14 amino acids long. CDR1 and CDR2 from the germline V gene are SGHVS and FQNEAQ. Trimming cost V 6 bases and J 6 bases, with 17 bases left between them. CDR3 nucleotides: TGTGCCAGCAGACTGGGAGGGGCAGTTCCTGAAGCTTTCTTT. It codes for CASRLGGAVPEAFF.

J is TRBJ1-6 and V is TRBV11-3; the D is unclear. V was clipped by 5 bases and J by 0 bases, with 17 bases between them. The CDR3 extends over 18 amino acids. CDR1 and CDR2 from the germline V gene are SGHNT and YENEEA. The CDR3 DNA reads as TGTGCCAGCAGCCACGGACTCAGCGTGGACTCCTATAATTCACCCCTCCACTTT. Translated: CASSHGLSVDSYNSPLHF.

The rearrangement uses TRBV5-6 and TRBJ1-2; D may be TRBD1 (5 bases). There are 15 residues in the CDR3. The germline V gene has CDR1 SGHDT and CDR2 YYEEEE. Trimming removed 0 bases from V and 6 bases from J, with 15 bases in between. The CDR3: CASSLASAGRHGYTF. The CDR3 nucleotides are TGTGCCAGCAGCTTGGCGTCGGCAGGGCGGCATGGCTACACCTTC.

The rearrangement joins TRBV5-1 to TRBJ2-7, with 7 bases that match TRBD1. CDR1 SGHRS and CDR2 YFSETQ come from the germline V gene. V trimming: 4 bases; J trimming: 6 bases; junction bases outside the gene matches: 16. The CDR3 covers 16 residues. The CDR3 sequence is CASSRIVGTAAGEQYF. CDR3 nucleotide sequence: TGCGCCAGCAGCCGGATAGTGGGGACAGCCGCCGGCGAGCAGTACTTC.

The V call is TRBV29-1, the J call TRBJ2-2; TRBD2 aligns across 12 bases. Germline CDR1 reads SQVTM; CDR2 reads ANQGSEA. V trimming: 5 bases; J trimming: 7 bases; junction bases outside the gene matches: 11. The CDR3 runs 16 residues. Written as DNA, the CDR3 is TGCAGCGTTCAAGGGACTAGCGGGTCCTTAAGCGGGGAGCTGTTTTTT. Its translation is CSVQGTSGSLSGELFF.

The chain recombines TRBV2 with TRBJ2-1; TRBD2 is a possible D gene (6 bases). CDR1 and CDR2 (germline): SNHLY, FYNNEI. The germline V and J ends were trimmed by 6 bases and 2 bases, with 14 bases remaining between them. The CDR3 contains 15 residues. DNA of the CDR3: TGTGCCAGCAGCAAGGAGAGACTAGCCTACAATGAGCAGTTCTTC. Encoded protein: CASSKERLAYNEQFF.

The genes are TRBV15 and TRBJ2-1, with TRBD2 as a possible D gene (5 bases). CDR1 is LNHNV, CDR2 YYDKDF, per germline (reference sequence). V lost 3 bases and J 5 bases, leaving 8 bases between the germline ends. The CDR3 is 13 amino acids. CDR3 region: CATSSRGNNEQFF. The CDR3 DNA sequence: TGTGCCACCAGCAGCCGGGGAAACAATGAGCAGTTCTTC.

Here the CDR3 DNA reads TGTGCCAGCAGCCATGGCGGATACACCGGGGAGCTGTTTTTT. This codes for CASSHGGYTGELFF. The rearrangement joins TRBV3-1 (or the pseudogene TRBV3-2) to TRBJ2-2; no reliable D call. Germline V gene data show CDR1 as LGHDT and CDR2 as YNNKEL (reference sequence). Trimming stripped 3 bases from V and 3 bases from J, with 8 bases between. The CDR3 runs to 14 residues.

This rearrangement joins TRBV5-4 to TRBJ2-1; the match to TRBD2 covers 12 bases. Per the germline V gene, CDR1 is SGHNT and CDR2 is YYREEE (reference sequence). V shed 4 bases, J shed 0 bases, and the junction held 2 bases outside the gene matches. The CDR3 totals 16 residues. The CDR3 bases are TGTGCCAGCAGCCCGGGACTAGCGGGCTCCTACAATGAGCAGTTCTTC. Its translation is CASSPGLAGSYNEQFF.

V and J are TRBV5-6 and TRBJ1-4; D uncertain. The DNA end is more similar to TRBJ2-2, so the J call may be wrong. Germline CDR1 is SGHDT and CDR2 is YYEEEE. The CDR3 is 15 amino acids. The CDR3 DNA follows: TGTGCCAGCAGCTTGAGTGTCCCATATGGTCTGGAGCTGTTTTTT. Translation gives CASSLSVPYGLELFF.

This clone was seen a few times. The CDR3 loop reads CASSFSGDTGELFF. CDR3 nucleotides: TGCGCCAGCAGCTTTAGCGGGGACACCGGGGAGCTGTTTTTT. The genes are TRBV5-1 and TRBJ2-2, with 8 positions matching TRBD2. V shed 2 bases and J 3 bases; nucleotides not matched to a gene: 0. This CDR3 region has 14 residues. In germline, CDR1 is SGHRS, CDR2 YFSETQ.

V is TRBV7-9 and J is TRBJ2-1; a possible D gene is TRBD1 (6 bases). V lost 4 bases to trimming and J lost 2 bases, with 12 bases between them. The CDR3 consists of 15 residues. Germline CDR1 and CDR2: SEHNR and FQNEAQ (reference sequence). For the CDR3, the DNA is TGTGCCAGCAGCTCGGACAGCCTACCCTACAATGAGCAGTTCTTC. Translation: CASSSDSLPYNEQFF.

This clone showed up just a few times. This sequence joins TRBV28 and TRBJ1-5; D perhaps matches TRBD1 (5 bases). This CDR3 spans 15 amino acids. The V gene lost 6 bases and the J gene lost 7 bases, with 19 bases spanning the gap. Germline-derived CDR1 and CDR2 are MDHEN and SYDVKM. CDR3 sequence reads: CASSREAWGGQPQHF. The CDR3 nucleotides are TGTGCCAGCAGCCGGGAGGCTTGGGGCGGGCAGCCCCAGCATTTT.

This clone was counted a few times. CDR3 DNA: TGTGCCAGCAGCTTATACACAGGGCGGACTGAAGCTTTCTTT. Its protein is CASSLYTGRTEAFF. V and J are TRBV7-8 and TRBJ1-1; the D gene is possibly TRBD1 (6 bases). CDR3 length: 14 residues. Germline assignment: CDR1 SGHVS and CDR2 FQNEAQ. V lost 2 bases and J lost 5, with 12 bases in between.

The chain combines TRBV5-6 with TRBJ2-2, with D possibly matching TRBD2 (6 bases). CDR3 length equals 14 residues. Per germline, CDR1 SGHDT and CDR2 YYEEEE. The V end lost 4 bases, the J end lost 11 bases, and 18 bases lay between the germline ends. The CDR3 DNA sequence: TGTGCCAGCAGCGCGGGACCCTACCTCGTTGAGCTGTTTTTT. This encodes CASSAGPYLVELFF.

The V and J genes are TRBV6-6 and TRBJ1-5, with 7 nucleotides matching TRBD1. CDR1 MNHNY and CDR2 SVGAGI come from the germline V gene (reference sequence). The CDR3 contains 14 residues. Losses at the gene ends were 6 bases for V and 1 base for J; bases not matched to a gene: 3. The CDR3 here is CASRQGTSNQPQHF. The CDR3 nucleotides read TGTGCCAGCAGACAGGGGACAAGCAATCAGCCCCAGCATTTT.

This clone has only a few counts. The rearrangement links TRBV10-3 to TRBJ2-7; no clear D. V was trimmed by 6 bases and J by 0 bases, leaving 9 bases between them. Germline V gene sequence: CDR1 ENHRY, CDR2 SYGVKD. The CDR3 runs 13 residues. CDR3 protein: CAISASSSYEQYV. DNA for the CDR3: TGTGCCATCAGCGCCTCTAGCTCCTACGAGCAGTACGTC.

This clone was counted a single time. The chain couples TRBV28 to TRBJ2-5, with 10 bases identical to TRBD2. The germline CDR1 and CDR2 sequences are MDHEN and SYDVKM. J gave up 2 bases and V 1 base, and 16 bases lay outside the gene matches. The CDR3 spans 20 residues. Written as DNA, the CDR3 is TGTGCCAGCAGTTTATTCGCCCGTGGTAGCGGGGGGCCCTTACAAGAGACCCAGTACTTC. Encoded protein: CASSLFARGSGGPLQETQYF.

The genes are TRBV7-8 and TRBJ2-1; 10 positions agree with TRBD2. With V trimmed by 5 bases and J by 7 bases, 8 bases remained unmatched. Germline CDR1 reads SGHVS; CDR2 reads FQNEAQ. The CDR3 totals 15 residues. CDR3 region: CASSPLAGEGNEQFF. CDR3 DNA sequence: TGTGCCAGCAGCCCCCTAGCGGGGGAGGGGAATGAGCAGTTCTTC.

The chain combines TRBV7-8 with TRBJ1-2; D unclear. This CDR3 is built from 13 residues. Between the trimmed V and J ends, which lost 6 bases and 4 bases, there was a span of 12 bases. Germline lookup yields CDR1 SGHVS and CDR2 FQNEAQ. The CDR3 protein is CASSSGFGYGYTF. DNA for the CDR3: TGTGCCAGCAGTTCGGGGTTTGGCTATGGCTACACCTTC.

A few counts support this clone. The rearrangement joins TRBV14 to TRBJ2-3, with D maybe TRBD1 (6 bases). Germline assignment: CDR1 SGHDN and CDR2 FVKESK. V was clipped by 0 bases and J by 0 bases, with 13 bases between them. This CDR3 region has 17 residues. As DNA, the CDR3 is TGTGCCAGCAGCCAAGAGCATCCCGGGACAAGCACAGATACGCAGTATTTT. Protein: CASSQEHPGTSTDTQYF.

The V and J genes are TRBV7-6 and TRBJ2-2; 11 nucleotides match TRBD2. Germline V gene lookup returns CDR1 SGHVS and CDR2 FNYEAQ. This CDR3 region has 16 residues. V was pared by 5 bases and J by 5 bases, with 7 bases of the junction left unmatched. CDR3 region: CASSLTSGSRTGELFF. The CDR3, as DNA: TGTGCCAGCAGCCTTACTAGCGGGAGTCGAACCGGGGAGCTGTTTTTT. Drawing the rest from reference TRBV7-6 and TRBJ2-2, the complete variable domain is GAGVSQSPRYKVTKRGQDVALRCDPISGHVSLYWYRQALGQGPEFLTYFNYEAQQDKSGLPNDRFSAERPEGSISTLTIQRTEQRDSAMYRCASSLTSGSRTGELFFGEGSRLTVL.

The chain is built from TRBV19 and TRBJ2-3, with TRBD1 as a possible D gene (5 bases). Trimming took 4 bases from V and 0 from J, leaving 11 bases between them. Germline lookup yields CDR1 LNHDA and CDR2 SQIVND (reference sequence). This CDR3 contains 15 residues. CDR3 residues: CASSTRVRSTDTQYF. The CDR3 DNA sequence: TGTGCCAGTAGTACCAGGGTCCGGAGCACAGATACGCAGTATTTT. Variable domain in full (rest from reference TRBV19 and TRBJ2-3): DGGITQSPKYLFRKEGQNVTLSCEQNLNHDAMYWYRQDPGQGLRLIYYSQIVNDFQKGDIAEGYSVSREKKESFPLTVTSAQKNPTAFYLCASSTRVRSTDTQYFGPGTRLTVL.

This rearrangement joins TRBV28 to TRBJ2-5; TRBD1 agrees at 7 bases. Germline CDR1 MDHEN, CDR2 SYDVKM. J lost 5 bases, V lost 4 bases, and 10 bases had no gene match. The CDR3 length is 15 residues. The CDR3 DNA reads as TGTGCCAGCAGTTCTGACAGGGTGTTAATGGAGACCCAGTACTTC. This gives the protein CASSSDRVLMETQYF. Together with reference TRBV28 and TRBJ2-5, the CDR3 gives the full variable domain: DVKVTQSSRYLVKRTGEKVFLECVQDMDHENMFWYRQDPGLGLRLIYFSYDVKMKEKGDIPEGYSVSREKKERFSLILESASTNQTSMYLCASSSDRVLMETQYFGPGTRLLVL.

The J gene is TRBJ1-6, the V gene TRBV5-5; no clear D. The CDR3 spans 14 residues. Germline V gene lookup returns CDR1 SGHKS and CDR2 YYEKEE (reference sequence). The V gene lost 5 bases and the J gene lost 6 bases, with 12 bases spanning the gap. CDR3 nucleotide sequence: TGTGCCAGCAGTGCCGCGTGGAGTAATTCACCCCTCCACTTT. This translates into CASSAAWSNSPLHF.